These T cell receptor beta chains were read from a single sample in a study of OX40 agonist ivuxolimab in advanced cancers. Method: immunoSEQ multiplex PCR; TCRdb's copy keeps in-frame clones and lacks some. The profile covers more than 70,000 clones, with 65% to 90% appearing a single time and 1.5% to 2.5% taken by the ten largest. The sequencing used CD4+ or CD8+ T cells sorted from blood, collected in a trial of the OX40 agonist ivuxolimab. Receptors were obtained from an adult with an advanced solid tumor such as melanoma, head and neck, liver or kidney cancer. CDR3s include the opening cysteine and the closing phenylalanine or tryptophan. A D gene is named only where the DNA matches it firmly. Not all rows give a size; the values are once, few, many and, for expanded clones, a class.

j_call v_call clone_size d_call cdr3_aa cdr3_nt
TRBJ2-1 TRBV2 once TRBD2 CASKAGGPNEQFF TGTGCCAGCAAGGCGGGGGGGCCTAATGAGCAGTTCTTC
TRBJ2-2 TRBV6-1 - TRBD1 CASSTRQGMGELFF TGTGCCAGCAGTACCCGACAGGGAATGGGGGAGCTGTTTTTT
TRBJ2-1 TRBV10-3 - - CAIGPLQTYNEQFF TGTGCCATCGGGCCACTCCAGACCTACAATGAGCAGTTCTTC
TRBJ2-5 TRBV19 - TRBD1 CASSSLSTGEETQYF TGTGCCAGTAGTTCCCTCTCCACAGGGGAAGAGACCCAGTACTTC
TRBJ2-3 TRBV6-4 - TRBD1 CASILPRGTGITDTQYF TGTGCCAGCATCCTCCCCAGAGGGACAGGAATTACAGATACGCAGTATTTT
TRBJ1-6 TRBV6-5 once - CASSPYNSPLHF TGTGCCAGCAGTCCTTATAATTCACCCCTCCACTTT
TRBJ2-7 TRBV19 - TRBD1 CASSRGTGVYEQYF TGTGCCAGTAGTAGGGGGACAGGAGTCTACGAGCAGTACTTC
TRBJ1-6 TRBV11-2 many - CASSLETGTHSPLHF TGTGCCAGCAGCTTAGAAACAGGGACTCATTCACCCCTCCACTTT
TRBJ1-1 TRBV5-1 - TRBD1 CASKEQGTPNTEAFF TGCGCCAGCAAGGAACAGGGGACCCCGAACACTGAAGCTTTCTTT
TRBJ1-1 TRBV28 - - CASSIHTGREAFF TGTGCCAGCAGTATACATACAGGGAGAGAAGCTTTCTTT
TRBJ1-2 TRBV5-1 - - CASSLGGRPNYGYTF TGCGCCAGCAGCTTGGGAGGGCGCCCTAACTATGGCTACACCTTC
TRBJ1-1 TRBV28 - - CASITDLGTLSEAFF TGTGCCAGCATAACAGACCTGGGGACCCTCTCTGAAGCTTTCTTT
TRBJ1-2 TRBV19 once TRBD1 CASSRGQAGYGYTF TGTGCCAGTAGTAGGGGACAGGCTGGCTATGGCTACACCTTC
TRBJ1-6 TRBV5-1 - - CASSLNGGVNSPLHF TGCGCCAGCAGCTTGAACGGAGGGGTAAATTCACCCCTCCACTTT
TRBJ2-7 TRBV7-6 - TRBD1 CASSLGTGRTEQYF TGTGCCAGCAGCTTAGGGACAGGGCGGACCGAGCAGTACTTC
TRBJ1-2 TRBV28 - - CASSLGAAIYGYTF TGTGCCAGCAGTTTAGGGGCGGCTATATATGGCTACACCTTC
TRBJ1-1 TRBV30 few TRBD1 CAWRNRGNEAFF TGTGCCTGGAGGAACAGGGGGAATGAAGCTTTCTTT
TRBJ2-1 TRBV12-5 - TRBD2 CASGLDGGAIEQFF TGTGCTAGTGGTTTGGACGGGGGGGCAATTGAGCAGTTCTTC
TRBJ2-1 TRBV29-1 - TRBD2 CSVTGLAGGSYNEQFF TGCAGCGTCACAGGACTAGCGGGGGGTTCCTACAATGAGCAGTTCTTC
TRBJ1-6 TRBV28 - - CASSLGTNSPLHF TGTGCCAGCAGTTTAGGGACCAATTCACCCCTCCACTTT
TRBJ1-5 TRBV10-3 - - CAIKGTDNQPQHF TGTGCCATCAAGGGGACGGATAATCAGCCCCAGCATTTT
TRBJ2-7 TRBV28 - TRBD2 CASSSTRLAGTYEQYF TGTGCCAGCAGTTCCACCAGACTAGCGGGGACCTACGAGCAGTACTTC
TRBJ1-1 TRBV18 once TRBD1 CASSPLRGGGNTEAFF TGTGCCAGCTCACCACTTAGAGGGGGCGGGAACACTGAAGCTTTCTTT
TRBJ2-5 TRBV11-2 - TRBD1 CASSLAPDRGPETQYF TGTGCCAGCAGCTTAGCTCCGGACAGGGGTCCAGAGACCCAGTACTTC
TRBJ1-6 TRBV4-1 - - CASSQARTENSPLHF TGCGCCAGCAGCCAAGCGCGGACAGAAAATTCACCCCTCCACTTT
TRBJ2-4 TRBV19 - TRBD1 CASSTRTGGLAKNIQYF TGTGCCAGTAGTACGCGGACAGGGGGTCTAGCCAAAAACATTCAGTACTTC
TRBJ1-4 TRBV28 - - CASSLGGTSGGKLFF TGTGCCAGCAGCTTAGGGGGGACTTCAGGCGGAAAACTGTTTTTT
TRBJ1-5 TRBV28 - - CATTPRDFNQPQHF TGTGCCACCACCCCCCGGGACTTCAATCAGCCCCAGCATTTT
TRBJ2-2 TRBV28 once - CASRKNTGELFF TGTGCCAGCAGGAAAAACACCGGGGAGCTGTTTTTT
TRBJ2-1 TRBV28 - TRBD1 CASSLGTGGRYNEQFF TGTGCCAGCAGTTTAGGCACAGGGGGGCGGTACAATGAGCAGTTCTTC
TRBJ1-6 TRBV11-2 few - CASSLVGSPLHF TGTGCCAGCAGCTTAGTCGGTTCACCCCTCCACTTT
TRBJ2-7 TRBV11-3 once - CASSPGQRSSYEQYF TGTGCCAGCAGCCCCGGACAGCGCAGCTCCTACGAGCAGTACTTC
TRBJ2-2 TRBV5-4 - - CASSLSADTGELFF TGTGCCAGCAGCTTGTCAGCGGACACCGGGGAGCTGTTTTTT
TRBJ2-3 TRBV9 - - CASSIGTGRFTDTQYF TGTGCCAGCAGCATCGGGACTGGCCGTTTCACAGATACGCAGTATTTT
TRBJ1-3 TRBV6-1 - - CASSEAARMGQGGNTIYF TGTGCCAGCAGTGAAGCGGCGCGGATGGGCCAGGGAGGAAACACCATATATTTT
TRBJ2-7 TRBV4-3 once - CASSQVRGARDEQYF TGCGCCAGCAGCCAAGTACGGGGGGCTAGGGACGAGCAGTACTTC